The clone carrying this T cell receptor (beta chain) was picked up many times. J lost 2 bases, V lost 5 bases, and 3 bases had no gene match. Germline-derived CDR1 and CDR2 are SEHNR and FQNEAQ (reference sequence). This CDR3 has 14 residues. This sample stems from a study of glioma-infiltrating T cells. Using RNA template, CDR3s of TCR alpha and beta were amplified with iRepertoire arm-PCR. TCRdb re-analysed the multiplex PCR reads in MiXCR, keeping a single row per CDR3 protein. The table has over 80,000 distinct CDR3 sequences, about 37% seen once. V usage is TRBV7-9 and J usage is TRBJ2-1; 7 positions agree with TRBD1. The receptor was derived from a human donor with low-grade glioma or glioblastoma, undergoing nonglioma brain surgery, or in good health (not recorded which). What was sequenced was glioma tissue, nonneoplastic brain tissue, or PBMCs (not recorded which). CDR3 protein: CASSGGQAYNEQFF. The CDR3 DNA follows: TGTGCCAGCAGCGGCGGACAGGCCTACAATGAGCAGTTCTTC.